This T cell receptor (beta chain) appears in the sequencing data of a study of cytomegalovirus exposure and HLA in healthy donors. The donors, nominally healthy at sampling, likely had unrecorded immune exposures. The study ran its PCR with 60 Vbeta and 13 Jbeta primers. Assay used: immunoSEQ multiplex PCR; TCRdb lists only in-frame clones, some missing. This sample carries fewer than 150,000 clones, approximately 80% of them seen once, and the ten largest clones take 5.1%. The V gene's germline CDR1 is SEHNR and CDR2 FQNEAQ (reference sequence). CDR3 length: 11 residues. Study results and caveats: A later analysis revealed that TCR association rates differed between HLA loci, peaking at DRB1 and bottoming out at HLA-C.

This clone appeared once. Antigen: not known. Germline and junction disagree at one end, which may indicate a read error. Sequencing input: PBMCs. The chain uses TRBV7-9 and TRBJ2-7, with a tentative D call TRBD1 (6 bases). This TCR derives from a male donor in good health and CMV-seronegative. In DNA, the CDR3 is TGTGCCAGCGCCCCAGGGGACGAGCAGCACTTC. It is translated as CASAPGDEQHF.